The 10 T cell receptor beta chains below all came from one sample that was sequenced in a study of T cells in Graves' hyperthyroidism and ophthalmopathy. It was RNA transcripts that yielded the amplified TCR beta CDR3 regions. Initially, a first-round RT-PCR of the TCR CDR3 employed the HTBI primer set. TCRdb re-analysed the multiplex PCR reads in MiXCR, keeping a single row per CDR3 protein. The table lists roughly 500,000 distinct CDR3 sequences, roughly 50% of them singletons. The sequenced sample was peripheral blood or thyroid tissue (not recorded which). The source of these receptors is an adult woman with Graves' disease, either hyperthyroidism or ophthalmopathy (not recorded which).

This clonotype was seen more than once but under ten times. The chain couples TRBV12-3 or TRBV12-4 to TRBJ2-5, with TRBD2 matching 12 bases. After removal of 6 bases from V and 8 bases from J, the junction contained 7 bases not matched to a gene. The CDR3 covers 14 residues. CDR3 residues: CASSQTSGSITQYF. The CDR3, as DNA: TGTGCCAGCAGCCAGACTAGCGGGAGTATAACCCAGTACTTC.

The CDR3 sequence is CASNNHRDFNTEAFF. The CDR3 DNA is TGTGCCAGCAACAACCACAGGGACTTCAACACTGAAGCTTTCTTT. This chain joins TRBV7-9 and TRBJ1-1, with D perhaps TRBD1 (6 bases). CDR1 SEHNR and CDR2 FQNEAQ come from the germline V gene (reference sequence). The CDR3 consists of 15 residues. V gave up 7 bases and J gave up 2 bases, with 17 bases separating them.

Concerning this clonotype: Sequence at one end of the junction differs from germline and may be a read error. The V call is TRBV10-3, the J call TRBJ2-7, with D perhaps matching TRBD2 (6 bases). This CDR3 region has 13 residues. Germline V gives CDR1 ENHRY, CDR2 SYGVKD. In DNA, the CDR3 is TGTGCCACCAGTGCGGCGGGGATCTACGAGCAGTACTTC. It encodes CATSAAGIYEQYF.

The chain links TRBV6-5 to TRBJ2-5, with TRBD2 as a possible D gene (5 bases). V gave up 7 bases and J gave up 6 bases, with 18 bases separating them. The length of the CDR3 is 14 residues. From germline, CDR1 is MNHEY and CDR2 SVGAGI. The CDR3 bases are TGTGCCAGCACCGACAATGTGGGAGTAAAGACCCAGTACTTC. Its translation: CASTDNVGVKTQYF.

This chain links TRBV14 with TRBJ2-2, with no clear D. The CDR3 consists of 15 residues. The V and J ends lost 4 bases and 5 bases respectively, with 14 bases between them. Germline loops: CDR1 SGHDN, CDR2 FVKESK. CDR3 region: CASSPPTLNTGELFF. Here the CDR3 DNA reads TGTGCCAGCAGCCCACCAACCCTGAATACCGGGGAGCTGTTTTTT.

The chain uses TRBV27 and TRBJ2-5; D remains unclear. Germline V lookup: CDR1 MNHEY, CDR2 SMNVEV (reference sequence). The CDR3 totals 17 residues. V dropped 2 bases and J dropped 5 bases, with 21 bases sitting between them. The CDR3 loop reads CASSLKRSTKIWETQYF. DNA for the CDR3: TGTGCCAGCAGTTTAAAGAGGTCGACAAAGATCTGGGAGACCCAGTACTTC.

This clonotype was observed at least ten times. The chain is built from TRBV7-9 and TRBJ2-7; TRBD1 matches at 7 bases. This CDR3 spans 16 amino acids. CDR1 and CDR2 (germline): SEHNR, FQNEAQ (reference sequence). V dropped 2 bases and J dropped 0; count of bases not matched to a gene: 7. CDR3 sequence: CASSLIAGTASYEQYF. CDR3 sequence (DNA): TGTGCCAGCAGCTTAATCGCCGGGACAGCCTCCTACGAGCAGTACTTC. The whole variable domain, remainder taken from reference TRBV7-9 and TRBJ2-7, is DTGVSQNPRHKITKRGQNVTFRCDPISEHNRLYWYRQTLGQGPEFLTYFQNEAQLEKSRLLSDRFSAERPKGSFSTLEIQRTEQGDSAMYLCASSLIAGTASYEQYFGPGTRLTVT.

This clonotype occurred a few times. This rearrangement joins TRBV2 to TRBJ1-2; TRBD1 might be the D (6 bases). Germline CDR1 and CDR2: SNHLY and FYNNEI. The CDR3 contains 13 residues. Deletions cut 7 bases from V and 2 bases from J, with 11 bases between. CDR3 in DNA: TGTGCCAGCACCACAGGGCAGAACTATGGCTACACCTTC. Protein: CASTTGQNYGYTF.

This clonotype occurred many times. The genes are TRBV6-5 and TRBJ1-2, with unresolved D. V dropped 4 bases and J dropped 2 bases, with 14 bases sitting between them. Germline CDR1 is MNHEY and CDR2 is SVGAGI. The CDR3 runs 15 residues. The CDR3 sequence is CASSSRHTPNYGYTF. The CDR3 DNA reads as TGTGCCAGCAGTTCCCGACATACACCCAACTATGGCTACACCTTC.

This clonotype was seen many times. This rearrangement joins TRBV12-3 or TRBV12-4 to TRBJ1-3; D gene uncertain. Between the trimmed V and J ends, which lost 5 bases and 0 bases, there was a span of 5 bases. The CDR3 contains 13 residues. The CDR3 here is CASSPVSGNTIYF. As DNA, the CDR3 is TGTGCCAGCAGTCCGGTCTCTGGAAACACCATATATTTT.